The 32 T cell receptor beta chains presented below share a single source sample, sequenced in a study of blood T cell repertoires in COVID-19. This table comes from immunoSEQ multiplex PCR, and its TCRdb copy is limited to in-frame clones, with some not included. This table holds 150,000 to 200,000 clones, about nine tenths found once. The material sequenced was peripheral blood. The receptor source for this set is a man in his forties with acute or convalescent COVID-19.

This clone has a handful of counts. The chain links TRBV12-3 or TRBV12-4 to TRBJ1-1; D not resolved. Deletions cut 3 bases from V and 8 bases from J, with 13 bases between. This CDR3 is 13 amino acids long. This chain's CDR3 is CASSFAGIGEAFF. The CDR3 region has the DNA TGTGCCAGCAGTTTCGCCGGGATTGGGGAAGCTTTCTTT.

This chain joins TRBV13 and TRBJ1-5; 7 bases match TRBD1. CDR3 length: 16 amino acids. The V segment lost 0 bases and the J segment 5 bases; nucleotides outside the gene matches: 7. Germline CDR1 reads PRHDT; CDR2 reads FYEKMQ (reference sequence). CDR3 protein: CASSLGAGTVHQPQHF. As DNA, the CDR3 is TGTGCCAGCAGCTTAGGAGCCGGGACAGTCCATCAGCCCCAGCATTTT.

This CDR3 reads CASSEELWGLAGYDEQYF. The CDR3 DNA is TGTGCCAGCAGTGAAGAATTGTGGGGGCTAGCGGGGTACGACGAGCAGTACTTC. The J gene is TRBJ2-7, the V gene TRBV6-1; TRBD2 matches 9 bases. The CDR3 runs to 18 residues. CDR1 MNHNS and CDR2 SASEGT come from the germline V gene. Losses at the gene ends were 1 base for V and 5 bases for J; bases not matched to a gene: 15.

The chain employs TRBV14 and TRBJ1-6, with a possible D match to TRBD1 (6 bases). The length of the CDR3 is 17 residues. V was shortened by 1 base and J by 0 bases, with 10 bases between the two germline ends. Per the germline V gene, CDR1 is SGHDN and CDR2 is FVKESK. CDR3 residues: CASSQVGGSSYNSPLHF. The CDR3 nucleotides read TGTGCCAGCAGCCAAGTAGGGGGAAGCTCCTATAATTCACCCCTCCACTTT.

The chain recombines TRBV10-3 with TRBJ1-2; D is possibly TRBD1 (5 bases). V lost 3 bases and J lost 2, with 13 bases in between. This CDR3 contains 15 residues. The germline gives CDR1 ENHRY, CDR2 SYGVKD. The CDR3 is CAISESTRGNYGYTF. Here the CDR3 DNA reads TGTGCCATCAGTGAATCGACGCGGGGGAACTATGGCTACACCTTC.

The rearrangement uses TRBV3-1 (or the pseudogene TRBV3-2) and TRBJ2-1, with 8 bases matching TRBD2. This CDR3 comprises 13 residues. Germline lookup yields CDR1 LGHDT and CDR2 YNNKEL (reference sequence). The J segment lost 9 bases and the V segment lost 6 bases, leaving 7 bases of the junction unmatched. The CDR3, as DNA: TGTGCCAGCAGTAGGACTAGCAGGTTTGAGCAGTTCTTC. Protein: CASSRTSRFEQFF.

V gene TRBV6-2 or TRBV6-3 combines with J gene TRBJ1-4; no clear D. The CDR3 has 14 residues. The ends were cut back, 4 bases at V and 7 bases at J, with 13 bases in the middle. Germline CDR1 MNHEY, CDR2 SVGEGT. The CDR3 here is CASSWRGVGEKLFF. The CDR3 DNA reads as TGTGCCAGCAGTTGGCGGGGAGTCGGTGAAAAACTGTTTTTT.

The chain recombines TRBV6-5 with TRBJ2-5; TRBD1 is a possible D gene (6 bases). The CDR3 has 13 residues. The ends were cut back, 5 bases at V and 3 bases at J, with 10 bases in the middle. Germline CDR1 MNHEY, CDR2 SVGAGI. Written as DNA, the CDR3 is TGTGCCAGCAGTACCCACAGGGAAGAGACCCAGTACTTC. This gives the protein CASSTHREETQYF.

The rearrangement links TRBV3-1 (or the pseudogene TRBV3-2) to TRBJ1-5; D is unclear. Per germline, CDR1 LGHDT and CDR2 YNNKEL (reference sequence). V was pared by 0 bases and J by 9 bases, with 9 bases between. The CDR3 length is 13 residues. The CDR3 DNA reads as TGTGCCAGCAGCCAAGAGAGGATTGGGCCCCAGCATTTT. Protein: CASSQERIGPQHF.

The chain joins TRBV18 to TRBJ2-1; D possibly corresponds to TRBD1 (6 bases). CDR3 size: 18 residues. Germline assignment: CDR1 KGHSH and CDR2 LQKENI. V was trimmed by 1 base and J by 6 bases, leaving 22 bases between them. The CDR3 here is CASSPLPSGRTGINEQFF. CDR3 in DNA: TGTGCCAGCTCACCACTCCCGTCGGGCCGAACAGGGATCAATGAGCAGTTCTTC.

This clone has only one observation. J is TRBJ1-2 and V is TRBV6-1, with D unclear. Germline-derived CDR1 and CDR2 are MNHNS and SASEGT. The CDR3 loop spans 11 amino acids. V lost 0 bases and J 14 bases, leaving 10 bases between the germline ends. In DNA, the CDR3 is TGTGCCAGCAGTGAAGCGAAGACTTTTACCTTC. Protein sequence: CASSEAKTFTF.

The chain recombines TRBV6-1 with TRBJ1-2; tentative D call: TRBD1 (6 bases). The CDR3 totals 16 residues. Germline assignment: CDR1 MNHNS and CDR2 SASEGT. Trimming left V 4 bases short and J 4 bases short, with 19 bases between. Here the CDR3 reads CASSAEGQLVIYGYTF. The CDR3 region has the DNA TGTGCCAGCAGTGCGGAAGGACAGCTCGTTATCTATGGCTACACCTTC.

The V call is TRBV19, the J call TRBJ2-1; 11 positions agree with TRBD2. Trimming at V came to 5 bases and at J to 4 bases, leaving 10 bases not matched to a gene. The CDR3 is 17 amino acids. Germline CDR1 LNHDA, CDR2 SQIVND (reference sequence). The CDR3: CASSSLTGTSGYNEQFF. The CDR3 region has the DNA TGTGCCAGTAGTTCCCTAACCGGGACTAGCGGTTACAATGAGCAGTTCTTC. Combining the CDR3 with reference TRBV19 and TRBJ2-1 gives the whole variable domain DGGITQSPKYLFRKEGQNVTLSCEQNLNHDAMYWYRQDPGQGLRLIYYSQIVNDFQKGDIAEGYSVSREKKESFPLTVTSAQKNPTAFYLCASSSLTGTSGYNEQFFGPGTRLTVL.

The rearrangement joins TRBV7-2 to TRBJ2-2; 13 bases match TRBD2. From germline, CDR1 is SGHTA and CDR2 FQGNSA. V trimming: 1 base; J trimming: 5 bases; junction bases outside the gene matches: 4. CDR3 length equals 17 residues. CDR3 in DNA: TGTGCCAGCAGCTTAGGGACTAGCGGGGGATGGACCGGGGAGCTGTTTTTT. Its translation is CASSLGTSGGWTGELFF.

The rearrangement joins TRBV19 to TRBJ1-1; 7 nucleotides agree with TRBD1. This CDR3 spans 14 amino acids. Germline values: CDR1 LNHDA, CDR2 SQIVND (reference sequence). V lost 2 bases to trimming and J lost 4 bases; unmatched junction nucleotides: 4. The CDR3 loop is CASSILQGGTEAFF. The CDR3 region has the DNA TGTGCCAGTAGTATACTCCAGGGGGGCACTGAAGCTTTCTTT.

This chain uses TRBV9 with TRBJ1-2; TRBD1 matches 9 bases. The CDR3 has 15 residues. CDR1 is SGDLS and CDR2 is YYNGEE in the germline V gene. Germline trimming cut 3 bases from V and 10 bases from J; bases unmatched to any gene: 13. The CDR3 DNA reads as TGTGCCAGCAGCGCTGACCTCCGAAGGACAGGGGCCTACACCTTC. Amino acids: CASSADLRRTGAYTF. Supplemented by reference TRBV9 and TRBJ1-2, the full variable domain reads DSGVTQTPKHLITATGQRVTLRCSPRSGDLSVYWYQQSLDQGLQFLIQYYNGEERAKGNILERFSAQQFPDLHSELNLSSLELGDSALYFCASSADLRRTGAYTFGSGTRLTVV.

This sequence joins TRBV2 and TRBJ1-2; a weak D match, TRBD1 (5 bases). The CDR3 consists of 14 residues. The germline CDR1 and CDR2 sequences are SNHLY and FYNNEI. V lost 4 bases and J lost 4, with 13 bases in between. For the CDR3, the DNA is TGTGCCAGCAGTGCGGGGCAGGGAGGCTATGGCTACACCTTC. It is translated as CASSAGQGGYGYTF.

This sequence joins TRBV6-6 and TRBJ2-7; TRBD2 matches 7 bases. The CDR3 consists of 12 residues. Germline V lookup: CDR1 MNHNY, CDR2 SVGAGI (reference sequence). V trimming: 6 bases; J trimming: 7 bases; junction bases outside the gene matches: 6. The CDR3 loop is CASSPRGGEQYF. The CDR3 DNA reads TGTGCCAGCAGCCCCCGGGGAGGGGAGCAGTACTTC.

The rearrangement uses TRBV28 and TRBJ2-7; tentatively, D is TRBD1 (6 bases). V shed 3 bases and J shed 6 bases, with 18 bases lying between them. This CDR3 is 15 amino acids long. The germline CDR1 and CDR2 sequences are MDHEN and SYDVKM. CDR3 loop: CASSFRRGILSEQYF. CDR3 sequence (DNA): TGTGCCAGCAGTTTTAGAAGGGGGATCTTAAGCGAGCAGTACTTC. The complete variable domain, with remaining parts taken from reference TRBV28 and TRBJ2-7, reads DVKVTQSSRYLVKRTGEKVFLECVQDMDHENMFWYRQDPGLGLRLIYFSYDVKMKEKGDIPEGYSVSREKKERFSLILESASTNQTSMYLCASSFRRGILSEQYFGPGTRLTVT.

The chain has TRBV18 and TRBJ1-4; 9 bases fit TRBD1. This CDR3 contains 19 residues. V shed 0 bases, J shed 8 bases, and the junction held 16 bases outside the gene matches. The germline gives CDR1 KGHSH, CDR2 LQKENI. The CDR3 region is CASSPPGPGQGGAGEKLFF. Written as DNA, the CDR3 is TGTGCCAGCTCACCACCTGGACCGGGACAGGGAGGCGCCGGGGAAAAACTGTTTTTT. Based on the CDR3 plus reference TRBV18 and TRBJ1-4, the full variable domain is NAGVMQNPRHLVRRRGQEARLRCSPMKGHSHVYWYRQLPEEGLKFMVYLQKENIIDESGMPKERFSAEFPKEGPSILRIQQVVRGDSAAYFCASSPPGPGQGGAGEKLFFGSGTQLSVL.

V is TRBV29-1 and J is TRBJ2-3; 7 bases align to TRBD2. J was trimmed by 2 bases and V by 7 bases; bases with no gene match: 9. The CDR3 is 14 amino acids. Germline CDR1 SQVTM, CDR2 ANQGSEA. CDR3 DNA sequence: TGCAGCGCCAACCCAGCGGGAAACACAGATACGCAGTATTTT. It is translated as CSANPAGNTDTQYF.

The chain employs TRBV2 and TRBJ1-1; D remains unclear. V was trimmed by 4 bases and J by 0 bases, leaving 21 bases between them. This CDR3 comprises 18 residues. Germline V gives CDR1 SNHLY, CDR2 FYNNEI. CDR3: CASSVSPNNLPLNTEAFF. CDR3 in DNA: TGTGCCAGCAGTGTCTCCCCCAACAATCTCCCTTTGAACACTGAAGCTTTCTTT.

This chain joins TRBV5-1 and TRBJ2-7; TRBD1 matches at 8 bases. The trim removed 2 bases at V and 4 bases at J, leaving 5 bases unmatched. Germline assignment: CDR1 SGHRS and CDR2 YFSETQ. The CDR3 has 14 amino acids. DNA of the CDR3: TGCGCCAGCAGCTTCGACAGGGGCACTTACGAGCAGTACTTC. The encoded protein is CASSFDRGTYEQYF.

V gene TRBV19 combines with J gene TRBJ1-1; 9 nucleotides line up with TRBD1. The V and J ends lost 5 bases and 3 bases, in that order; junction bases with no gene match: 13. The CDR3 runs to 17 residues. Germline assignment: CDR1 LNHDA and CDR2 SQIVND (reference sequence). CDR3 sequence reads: CASSPLRGTGTDTEAFF. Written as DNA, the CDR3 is TGTGCCAGTAGTCCCTTGAGAGGGACAGGGACCGACACTGAAGCTTTCTTT.

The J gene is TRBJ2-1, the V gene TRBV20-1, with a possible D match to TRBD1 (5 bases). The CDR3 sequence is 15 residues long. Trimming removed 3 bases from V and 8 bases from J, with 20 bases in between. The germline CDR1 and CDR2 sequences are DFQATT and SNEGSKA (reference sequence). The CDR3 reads CSASYRTALLDEQFF. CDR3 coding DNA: TGCAGTGCTAGTTACAGGACCGCTCTACTGGATGAGCAGTTCTTC.

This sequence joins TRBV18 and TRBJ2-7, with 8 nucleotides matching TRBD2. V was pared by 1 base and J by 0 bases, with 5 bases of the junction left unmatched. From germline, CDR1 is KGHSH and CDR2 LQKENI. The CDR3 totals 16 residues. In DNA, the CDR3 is TGTGCCAGCTCACCACTGCCGGGGGGGACCTCCTACGAGCAGTACTTC. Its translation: CASSPLPGGTSYEQYF.

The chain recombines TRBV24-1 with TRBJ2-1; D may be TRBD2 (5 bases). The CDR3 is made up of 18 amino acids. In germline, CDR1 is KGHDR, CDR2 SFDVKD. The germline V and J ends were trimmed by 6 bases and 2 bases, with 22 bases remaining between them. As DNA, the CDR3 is TGTGCCACCAGTATTCGGGGTTGGACCAGTAGCGCCTACAATGAGCAGTTCTTC. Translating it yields CATSIRGWTSSAYNEQFF.

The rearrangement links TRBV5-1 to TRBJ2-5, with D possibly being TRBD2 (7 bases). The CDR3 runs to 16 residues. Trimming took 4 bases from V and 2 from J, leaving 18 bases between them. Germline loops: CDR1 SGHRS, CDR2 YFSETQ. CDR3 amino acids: CASSTGALAAQETQYF. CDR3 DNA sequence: TGCGCCAGCAGCACGGGGGCGCTAGCGGCACAAGAGACCCAGTACTTC. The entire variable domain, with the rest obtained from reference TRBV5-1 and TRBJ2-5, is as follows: KAGVTQTPRYLIKTRGQQVTLSCSPISGHRSVSWYQQTPGQGLQFLFEYFSETQRNKGNFPGRFSGRQFSNSRSEMNVSTLELGDSALYLCASSTGALAAQETQYFGPGTRLLVL.

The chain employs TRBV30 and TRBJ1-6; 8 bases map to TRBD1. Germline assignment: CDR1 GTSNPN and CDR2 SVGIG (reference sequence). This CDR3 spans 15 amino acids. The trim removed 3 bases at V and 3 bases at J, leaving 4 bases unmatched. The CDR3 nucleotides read TGTGCCTGGAGCTGGACAGGGATCTATAATTCACCCCTCCACTTT. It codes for CAWSWTGIYNSPLHF. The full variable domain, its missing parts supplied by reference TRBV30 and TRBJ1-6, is SQTIHQWPATLVQPVGSPLSLECTVEGTSNPNLYWYRQAAGRGLQLLFYSVGIGQISSEVPQNLSASRPQDRQFILSSKKLLLSDSGFYLCAWSWTGIYNSPLHFGNGTRLTVT.

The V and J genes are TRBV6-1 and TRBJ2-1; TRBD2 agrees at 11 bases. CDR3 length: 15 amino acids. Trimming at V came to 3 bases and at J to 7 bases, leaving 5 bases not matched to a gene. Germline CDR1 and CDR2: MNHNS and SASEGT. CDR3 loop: CASSDLAGGGNEQFF. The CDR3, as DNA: TGTGCCAGCAGTGATCTAGCGGGGGGCGGTAATGAGCAGTTCTTC.

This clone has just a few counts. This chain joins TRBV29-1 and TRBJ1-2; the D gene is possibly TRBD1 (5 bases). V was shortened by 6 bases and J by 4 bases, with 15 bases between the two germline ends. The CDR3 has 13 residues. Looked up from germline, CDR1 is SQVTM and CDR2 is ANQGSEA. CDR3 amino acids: CSVLWGGPYGYTF. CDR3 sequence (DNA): TGCAGCGTCCTTTGGGGCGGACCCTATGGCTACACCTTC.

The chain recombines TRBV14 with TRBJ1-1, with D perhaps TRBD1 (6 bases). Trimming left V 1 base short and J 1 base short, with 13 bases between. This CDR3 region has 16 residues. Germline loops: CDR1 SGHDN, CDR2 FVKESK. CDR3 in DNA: TGTGCCAGCAGCCAAGTCCGCGGCAGGGGGAACACTGAAGCTTTCTTT. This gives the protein CASSQVRGRGNTEAFF.